This T cell receptor beta chain is from a study of human T cells and chemical hapten exposure. General observations from the study: There was a positive correlation between PT1 expanded TCR counts and patch test score.

Time point in this sample: patch test 2, 6 weeks after DPC sensitization. Treatment noted: therapeutic diphenylcyclopropenone sensitization with weekly scalp DPC. The study drew its donors from alopecia patients who were 18 to 70 years old and suitable for DPC. In its sample, this clonotype was seen many times. What it binds is not known. This CDR3 has 14 amino acids. V lost 6 bases, J lost 2 bases, and 11 bases lay in between. TCRdb independently ran MiXCR on the RACE reads; one entry per CDR3 protein. Of tens of thousands of distinct CDR3 sequences listed, 6% to 8.5% are singletons. The receptor comes from a woman in her twenties or thirties with alopecia areata. Some clones in this sample may be carry-over from other donors' samples. The specimen was whole blood, collected in connection with sensitization to the hapten diphenylcyclopropenone (DPC). The chain couples TRBV12-3 or TRBV12-4 to TRBJ1-3, with unresolved D. In DNA, the CDR3 is TGTGCCAGCAGGCCCCGGGAGCCTGGAAACACCATATATTTT. Residues: CASRPREPGNTIYF.